The clone carrying this T cell receptor (beta chain) was observed a handful of times. Its antigen is still unknown. TCRdb redid the calling of the reads with MiXCR, one entry per CDR3 protein. The data contain about 900,000 distinct CDR3 sequences, roughly 30% of them singletons. This record comes from a study of T cell repertoires in cytomegalovirus infection. In the study overall: Recently identified HLA-C-restricted CMV epitopes were among the peptides used.

The receptor was derived from a human donor in good health (CMV status not recorded). Some clones in this sample may be carry-over from other donors' samples. The sample in question was cultured CD8+ T cells from PBMCs, obtained from culture after CMV antigen stimulation.

CDR3 in amino acids: CASSFNRGTNYGYTF. The CDR3 DNA reads as TGCGCCAGCAGCTTTAACAGGGGGACTAACTATGGCTACACCTTC. This rearrangement joins TRBV5-1 to TRBJ1-2, with 8 nucleotides matching TRBD1. J gave up 0 bases and V 2 bases, and 3 bases lay outside the gene matches. The CDR3 runs to 15 residues. Germline CDR1 is SGHRS and CDR2 is YFSETQ.